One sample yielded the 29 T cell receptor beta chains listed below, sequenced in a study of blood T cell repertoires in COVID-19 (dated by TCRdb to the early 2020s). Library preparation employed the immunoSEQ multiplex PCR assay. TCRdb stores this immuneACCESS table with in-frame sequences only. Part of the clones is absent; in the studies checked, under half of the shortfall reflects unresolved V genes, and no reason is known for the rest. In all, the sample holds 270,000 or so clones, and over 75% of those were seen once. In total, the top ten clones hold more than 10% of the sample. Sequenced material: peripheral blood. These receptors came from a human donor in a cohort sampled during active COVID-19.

The CDR3 DNA reads TGTGCCAGCAGCTCCAGGGGGCTGGATGGCTACACCTTC. Amino acids: CASSSRGLDGYTF. The V call is TRBV7-2, the J call TRBJ1-2; TRBD1 aligns across 8 bases. The CDR3 sequence is 13 residues long. Germline CDR1 reads SGHTA; CDR2 reads FQGNSA. V dropped 4 bases and J dropped 6; count of bases not matched to a gene: 4.

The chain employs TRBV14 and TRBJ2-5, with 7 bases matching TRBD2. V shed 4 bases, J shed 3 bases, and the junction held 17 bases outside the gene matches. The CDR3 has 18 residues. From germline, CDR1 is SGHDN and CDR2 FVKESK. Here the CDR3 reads CASSPRLALGNGEETQYF. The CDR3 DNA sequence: TGTGCCAGCAGCCCCCGACTAGCCCTGGGGAATGGGGAAGAGACCCAGTACTTC.

DNA of the CDR3: TGTGCCAGTAGTAAGGCCGCGACTAGCGGGCCCCAAGATACGCAGTATTTT. Translation: CASSKAATSGPQDTQYF. This chain joins TRBV19 and TRBJ2-3; 10 bases line up with TRBD2. Trimming at V came to 4 bases and at J to 5 bases, leaving 12 bases not matched to a gene. CDR1 is LNHDA, CDR2 SQIVND, per germline (reference sequence). This CDR3 region has 17 residues.

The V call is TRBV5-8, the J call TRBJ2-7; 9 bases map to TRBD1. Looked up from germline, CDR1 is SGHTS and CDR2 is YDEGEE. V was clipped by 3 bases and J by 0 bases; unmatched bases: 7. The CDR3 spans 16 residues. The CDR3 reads CASSYNRGLSSYEQYF. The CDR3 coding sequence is TGTGCCAGCAGCTACAACAGGGGGCTTAGCTCCTACGAGCAGTACTTC.

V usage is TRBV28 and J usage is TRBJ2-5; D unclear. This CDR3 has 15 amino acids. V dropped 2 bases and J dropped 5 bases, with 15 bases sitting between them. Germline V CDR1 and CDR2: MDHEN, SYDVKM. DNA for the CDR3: TGTGCCAGCAGTTTAATAACAGCAAGTAGGGAGACCCAGTACTTC. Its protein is CASSLITASRETQYF.

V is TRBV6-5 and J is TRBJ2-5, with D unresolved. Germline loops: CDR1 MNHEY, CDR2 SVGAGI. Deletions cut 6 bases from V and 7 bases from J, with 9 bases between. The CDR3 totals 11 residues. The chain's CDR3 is CASRDTGTQYF. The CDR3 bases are TGTGCCAGCAGAGATACCGGGACCCAGTACTTC.

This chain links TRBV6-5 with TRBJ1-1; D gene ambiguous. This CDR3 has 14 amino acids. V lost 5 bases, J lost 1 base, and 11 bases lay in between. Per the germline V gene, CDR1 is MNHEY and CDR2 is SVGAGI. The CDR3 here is CASSPVGENTEAFF. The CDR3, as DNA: TGTGCCAGCAGTCCGGTGGGCGAGAACACTGAAGCTTTCTTT.

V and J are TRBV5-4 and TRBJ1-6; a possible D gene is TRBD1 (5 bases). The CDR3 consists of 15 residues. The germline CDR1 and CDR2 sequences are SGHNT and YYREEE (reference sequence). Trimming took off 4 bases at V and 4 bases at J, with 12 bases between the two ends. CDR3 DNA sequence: TGTGCCAGCAGCCGGGGGACGGCTTATAATTCACCCCTCCACTTT. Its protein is CASSRGTAYNSPLHF.

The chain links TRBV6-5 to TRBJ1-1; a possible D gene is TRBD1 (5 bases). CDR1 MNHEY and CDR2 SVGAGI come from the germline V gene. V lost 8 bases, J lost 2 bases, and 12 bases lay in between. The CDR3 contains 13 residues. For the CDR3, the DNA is TGTGCCAGCGAGGAGGGGATCAACACTGAAGCTTTCTTT. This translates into CASEEGINTEAFF.

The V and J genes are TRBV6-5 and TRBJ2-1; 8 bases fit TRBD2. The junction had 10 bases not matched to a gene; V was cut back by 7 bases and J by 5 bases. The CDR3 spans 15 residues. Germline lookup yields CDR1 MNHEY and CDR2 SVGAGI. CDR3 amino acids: CASIPGTSRHNEQFF. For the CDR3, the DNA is TGTGCCAGCATCCCCGGGACTAGTCGCCACAATGAGCAGTTCTTC.

The DNA of the CDR3 is TGTGCCAGCACCCTAGACAGGGTTCAGCCCCAGCATTTT. Translating it yields CASTLDRVQPQHF. This chain joins TRBV28 and TRBJ1-5; TRBD1 agrees at 7 bases. This CDR3 is built from 13 residues. From germline, CDR1 is MDHEN and CDR2 SYDVKM. V trimming: 7 bases; J trimming: 6 bases; junction bases outside the gene matches: 6.

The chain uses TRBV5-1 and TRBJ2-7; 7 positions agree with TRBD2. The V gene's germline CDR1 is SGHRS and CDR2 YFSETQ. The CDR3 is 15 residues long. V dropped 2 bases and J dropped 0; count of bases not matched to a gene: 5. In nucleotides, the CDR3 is TGCGCCAGCAGCTTTGGGGGACTAACCTCCTACGAGCAGTACTTC. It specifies CASSFGGLTSYEQYF.

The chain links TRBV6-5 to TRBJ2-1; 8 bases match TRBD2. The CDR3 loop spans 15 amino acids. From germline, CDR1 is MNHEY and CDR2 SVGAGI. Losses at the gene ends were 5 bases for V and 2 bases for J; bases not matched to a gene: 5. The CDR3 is CASSPIAGPYNEQFF. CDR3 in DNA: TGTGCCAGCAGTCCCATAGCGGGACCCTACAATGAGCAGTTCTTC.

The CDR3 region has the DNA TGTGCCAGCAGCTTTGTTGCGGTTCTCTCCTACGAGCAGTACTTC. It yields the protein CASSFVAVLSYEQYF. This chain links TRBV7-8 with TRBJ2-7; no clear D gene. Trimming shortened V by 3 bases and J by 0 bases, and 12 bases separated the two germline ends. This CDR3 is 15 amino acids long. CDR1 is SGHVS, CDR2 FQNEAQ, per germline.

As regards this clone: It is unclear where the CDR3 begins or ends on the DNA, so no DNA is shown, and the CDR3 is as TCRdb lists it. The CDR3 reads CASSIVGSGIPFF. This chain links TRBV19 with TRBJ2-1; the D call in the table, TRBD2, was not verified against the DNA. CDR1 LNHDA and CDR2 SQIVND come from the germline V gene (reference sequence). The CDR3 is 13 residues long, counting both termini.

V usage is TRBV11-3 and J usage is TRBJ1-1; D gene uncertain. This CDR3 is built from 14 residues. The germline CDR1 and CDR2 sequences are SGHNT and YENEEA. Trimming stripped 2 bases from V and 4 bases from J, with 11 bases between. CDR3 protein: CASSLSHSGTEAFF. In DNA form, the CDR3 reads TGTGCCAGCAGCTTAAGCCACTCCGGCACTGAAGCTTTCTTT. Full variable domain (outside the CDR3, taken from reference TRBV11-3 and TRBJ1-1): EAGVVQSPRYKIIEKKQPVAFWCNPISGHNTLYWYLQNLGQGPELLIRYENEEAVDDSQLPKDRFSAERLKGVDSTLKIQPAELGDSAVYLCASSLSHSGTEAFFGQGTRLTVV.

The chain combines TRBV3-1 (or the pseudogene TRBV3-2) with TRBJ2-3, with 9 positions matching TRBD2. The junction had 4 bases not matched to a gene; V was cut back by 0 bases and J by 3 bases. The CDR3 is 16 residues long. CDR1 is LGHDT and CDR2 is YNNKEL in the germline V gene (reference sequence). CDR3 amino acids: CASSQERLAGTDTQYF. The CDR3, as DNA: TGTGCCAGCAGCCAAGAAAGGCTAGCGGGGACAGATACGCAGTATTTT.

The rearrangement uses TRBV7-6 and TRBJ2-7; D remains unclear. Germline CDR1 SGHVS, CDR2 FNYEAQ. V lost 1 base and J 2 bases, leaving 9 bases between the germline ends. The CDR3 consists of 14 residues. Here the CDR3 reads CASSLGPFPYEQYF. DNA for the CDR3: TGTGCCAGCAGCTTAGGGCCATTCCCCTACGAGCAGTACTTC.

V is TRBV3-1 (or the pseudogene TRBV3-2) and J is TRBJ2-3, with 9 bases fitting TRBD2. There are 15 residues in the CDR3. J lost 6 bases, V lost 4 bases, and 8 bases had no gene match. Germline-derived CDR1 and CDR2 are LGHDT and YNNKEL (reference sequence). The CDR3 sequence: CASSPIAGARDTQYF. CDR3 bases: TGTGCCAGCAGCCCGATAGCGGGAGCTAGGGATACGCAGTATTTT.

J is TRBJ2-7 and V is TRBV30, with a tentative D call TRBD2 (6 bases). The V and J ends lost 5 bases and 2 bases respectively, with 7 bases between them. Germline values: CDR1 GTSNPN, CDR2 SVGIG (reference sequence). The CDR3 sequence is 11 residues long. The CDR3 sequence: CAWRETYEQYF. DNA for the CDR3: TGTGCCTGGCGGGAGACCTACGAGCAGTACTTC. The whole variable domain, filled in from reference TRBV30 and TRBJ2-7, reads SQTIHQWPATLVQPVGSPLSLECTVEGTSNPNLYWYRQAAGRGLQLLFYSVGIGQISSEVPQNLSASRPQDRQFILSSKKLLLSDSGFYLCAWRETYEQYFGPGTRLTVT.

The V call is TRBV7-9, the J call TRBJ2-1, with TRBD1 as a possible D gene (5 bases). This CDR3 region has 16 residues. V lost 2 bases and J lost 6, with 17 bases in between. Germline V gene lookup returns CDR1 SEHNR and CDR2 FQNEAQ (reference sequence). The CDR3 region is CASSLNSGKRVNEQFF. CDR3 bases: TGTGCCAGCAGCTTAAATTCAGGGAAAAGGGTCAATGAGCAGTTCTTC.

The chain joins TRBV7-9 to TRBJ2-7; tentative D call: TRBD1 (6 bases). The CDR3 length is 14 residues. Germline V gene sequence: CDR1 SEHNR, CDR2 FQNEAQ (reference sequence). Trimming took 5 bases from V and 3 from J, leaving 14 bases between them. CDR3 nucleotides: TGTGCCAGCAGCGGCCGAAACAGGGACTACGAGCAGTACTTC. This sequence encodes CASSGRNRDYEQYF.

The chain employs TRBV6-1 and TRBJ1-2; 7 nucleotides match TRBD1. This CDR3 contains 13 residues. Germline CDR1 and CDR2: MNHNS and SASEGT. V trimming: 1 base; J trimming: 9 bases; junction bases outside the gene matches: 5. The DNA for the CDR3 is TGTGCCAGCAGTGAAGTGACAGGGAGGAGCTACACCTTC. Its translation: CASSEVTGRSYTF.

DNA of the CDR3: TGCGCCAGCAGCTTGCGTGGGGGGATCGCTGAAGCTTTCTTT. Translating it yields CASSLRGGIAEAFF. This chain joins TRBV5-1 and TRBJ1-1; D is perhaps TRBD1 (5 bases). V shed 1 base and J shed 6 bases, with 13 bases lying between them. The V gene's germline CDR1 is SGHRS and CDR2 YFSETQ. The CDR3 is 14 amino acids.

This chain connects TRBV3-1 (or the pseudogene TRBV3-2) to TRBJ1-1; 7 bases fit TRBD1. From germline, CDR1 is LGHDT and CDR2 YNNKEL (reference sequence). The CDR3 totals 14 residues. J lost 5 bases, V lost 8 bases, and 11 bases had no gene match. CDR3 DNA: TGTGCCAGCTCCCCAGGGGGTAAAGAGACTGAAGCTTTCTTT. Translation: CASSPGGKETEAFF.

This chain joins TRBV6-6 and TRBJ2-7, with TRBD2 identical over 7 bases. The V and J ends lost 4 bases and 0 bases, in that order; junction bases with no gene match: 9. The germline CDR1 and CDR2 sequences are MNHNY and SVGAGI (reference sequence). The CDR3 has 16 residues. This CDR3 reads CASSSGLAESSYEQYF. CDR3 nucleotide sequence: TGTGCCAGCAGTTCCGGGCTAGCGGAGAGCTCCTACGAGCAGTACTTC.

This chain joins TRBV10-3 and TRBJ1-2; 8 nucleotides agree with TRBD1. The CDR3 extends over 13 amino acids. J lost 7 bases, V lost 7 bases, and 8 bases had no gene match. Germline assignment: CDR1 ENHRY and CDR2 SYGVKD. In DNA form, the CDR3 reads TGTGCCATCATGCCGGGACAGGTTGGTGGCTACACCTTC. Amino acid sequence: CAIMPGQVGGYTF.

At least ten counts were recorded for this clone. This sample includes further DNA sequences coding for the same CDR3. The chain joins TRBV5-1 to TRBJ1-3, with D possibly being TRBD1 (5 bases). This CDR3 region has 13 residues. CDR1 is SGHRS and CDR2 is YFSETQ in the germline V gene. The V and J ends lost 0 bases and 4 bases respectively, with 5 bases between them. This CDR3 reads CASSLGGGNTIYF. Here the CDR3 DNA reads TGCGCCAGCAGCTTGGGGGGCGGAAACACCATATATTTT. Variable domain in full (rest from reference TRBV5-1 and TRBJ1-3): KAGVTQTPRYLIKTRGQQVTLSCSPISGHRSVSWYQQTPGQGLQFLFEYFSETQRNKGNFPGRFSGRQFSNSRSEMNVSTLELGDSALYLCASSLGGGNTIYFGEGSWLTVV.

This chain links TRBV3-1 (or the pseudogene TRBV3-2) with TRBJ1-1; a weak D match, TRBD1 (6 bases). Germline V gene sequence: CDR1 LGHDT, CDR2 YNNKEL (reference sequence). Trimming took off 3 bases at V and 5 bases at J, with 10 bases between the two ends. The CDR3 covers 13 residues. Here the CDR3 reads CASSHQGSTEAFF. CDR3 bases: TGTGCCAGCAGCCATCAGGGGAGTACTGAAGCTTTCTTT.